A single T cell receptor (beta chain) is shown here with its context. Its cognate antigen has yet to be identified. One base away there is no much larger clone; base qualities are not given. This record belongs to a study of cytomegalovirus exposure and HLA in healthy donors (dated by TCRdb to between 2016 and 2019). About the investigation overall: In an earlier analysis of fewer than 750 of the donors, approximately 300 Gb of sequence data and 117 million unique TCR beta sequences from some 170 million T cells were reported. An early release that covered around 590 HLA-typed donors contained approximately 300 gigabases of sequencing data and tens of millions of unique TCR sequences. Of the 350 to 400 genotyped donors, 81% fell in the genetic ancestry cluster associated with self-reported Caucasian donors. The study aimed to test whether signatures of past pathogen exposure could be identified by cataloging public T cell receptors. The study profiled the T cell repertoires of around 700 subjects by immunosequencing and related them to cytomegalovirus serostatus. Besides the first cohort of roughly 660 subjects, a separate validation cohort made up of roughly 120 different subjects was used. To predict cytomegalovirus infection status, the study combined high-throughput TCR immunosequencing, statistical association of individual TCRs with disease status, and machine learning. In a later analysis, previously published TCR beta repertoires from 670 or so donors were re-analyzed and high-resolution HLA genotyping was added so that TCR occurrence patterns could be studied. Rather than drawing on any new phenotypic data, the later analysis identified candidate immune exposures from TCR beta sequences and the way those sequences occurred across donors. To decide whether each TCR beta V gene segment behaved as functional or pseudogenic, an earlier analysis of some 580 of the donors relied on high-throughput TCR beta sequencing. Donor age, sex, ethnicity and CMV serostatus were collected together with the repertoire data. Genome-wide SNP genotypes for about three fifths of the roughly 670 donors were used in a later genetic analysis, which treated that subset as a discovery cohort. Every discovery cohort repertoire had been produced on one sequencing platform. HLA typing included class I and class II loci at four-digit resolution. The number of typed donors differed by locus: about 629-630 for A, B, C, DRB1 and DQB1; 522 for DQA1; 606 for DPA1; and 400 to 480 for DPB1. Because of strong linkage in the cohort, five DR-DQ haplotypes were treated as single units for association and clustering. Among some 410 genotyped donors of the cohort, an average of approximately 240,000 unique TCR beta nucleotide sequences was sequenced per donor, of which 15% to 20% were non-productive. The investigation overall reported the following: Sequencing depth was assumed to be roughly uniform across donors in the presence/absence analyses, though that assumption may not hold. Assigning TCR associations to individual alleles was difficult when HLA alleles, especially DR and DQ, strongly co-occurred. The study gave a list of 150 to 200 TCR beta chains associated with cytomegalovirus. The only immune exposure information available for the cohort was CMV serostatus. A further reported finding was that TCR beta sequences accurately predicted the HLA-A and HLA-B alleles for most subjects in the first cohort. Some IMGT-functional V segments, including TRBV6-2 and TRBV6-3, could not be distinguished by the 87-base-pair reads and were therefore excluded. In vitro tests confirmed that three of the cytomegalovirus-associated TCR beta chains recognize cytomegalovirus antigens. A later analysis associated about 18,000 TCR beta sequences with specific HLA alleles at a false discovery rate of 0.05. According to a later analysis, most CMV-associated TCR beta chains appeared to be HLA-restricted, and the HLA associations seemed to be driven largely by CMV exposure. A later genetic analysis associated a missense DCLRE1C variant with V-gene and J-gene trimming of TCR beta chains, and an independent cohort replicated the association. A later analysis reported that several top co-occurrence clusters appeared linked to parvovirus B19, influenza, CMV and Epstein-Barr virus. Linkage disequilibrium might explain the correlated functional status among segregating V segments, but an unknown experimental factor could not be excluded. A cluster of highly shared sequence variants was judged likely to represent a technical artifact of the sequencing pipeline. The classifier was reported to diagnose cytomegalovirus status with high specificity and sensitivity in both the original and validation cohorts. The cohort was sequenced for TCR beta chains only, and without alpha or paired-chain data the features that could be detected were limited. According to a later analysis, TCR association rates differed among HLA loci, with DRB1 alleles showing the most associated TCRs and HLA-C alleles showing the fewest. Because HLA typing was unavailable for some donors at each locus, only the typed subset was used in association tests. Compared with the approximately 670-donor mean, donors in an Asian-associated ancestry cluster had fewer N-insertions in productive TCRs, according to a later genetic analysis. The authors suggested that the approach could potentially be extended to other disease states and immunological phenotypes. Across donors, most TCR sequences were observed very rarely, whereas some public TCRs were present in many individuals. A later analysis found that HLA-associated TCR beta chains were more clonally expanded and had lower generation probabilities than equally common non-associated chains. Over 15 rarely observed V segments, including chromosome 9 orphons, were excluded from the earlier analysis of a few hundred of the donors because counts were too low. An earlier analysis of several hundred of the donors showed that most TCR beta V segments appeared in productive rearrangements either about 87% or about 30% of the time, which broadly matched IMGT annotations.

Libraries were prepared through the immunoSEQ multiplex PCR assay. A mixture of 60 forward primers for TCR Vbeta segments and 13 reverse primers for TCR Jbeta segments was used in the multiplex PCR. The CDR3 region of rearranged TCR beta genes was amplified from genomic DNA with a multiplex PCR assay. The Illumina HiSeq System was used to sequence the amplified TCR beta libraries as 87-base-pair reads. Regarding the original processing steps: A later analysis counted 75 million to 100 million unique TCR beta chains across the approximately 700 repertoires, and about 10 million of these chains were shared by at least two donors. A nearest-neighbor algorithm error-corrected the raw reads and collapsed the reads into unique sequences, merging closely related sequences to remove PCR and sequencing errors. V, D and J gene segments were assigned by aligning CDR3 sequences to IMGT reference sequences. For a sequence to be retained, a match of at least six nucleotides was required to both a V gene segment and a J gene segment. A rearrangement was called productive if the CDR3 had no stop codons and remained in frame with V and J, and every other rearrangement was called non-productive. Following IMGT convention, CDR3 was defined as the stretch from the second conserved V-encoded cysteine up to the conserved J-encoded phenylalanine. In an earlier analysis of around 600 of the donors, sequences lacking an unambiguous match to a single V gene segment were excluded. In an earlier analysis of 587 of the donors, V segments were called functional above 56.7% productive rearrangements and were called segregating when the between-donor standard deviation exceeded 5%. A statistical classification framework was developed to diagnose cytomegalovirus status using the catalog of TCR beta chain sequences. In a later analysis, V and J genes were assigned by comparing TCR nucleotide sequences against IMGT/GENE-DB human TR gene sequences. The TCRdist pipeline was used in a later analysis to assign CDR3 sequences and most-parsimonious VDJ recombination scenarios. In a later analysis, each TCR beta chain was defined by its CDR3 amino acid sequence together with its V-gene family, and reads lacking a unique V-gene family were excluded. To address suspected cross-contamination and a sequencing artifact, a later analysis removed roughly 640 highly shared, low-generation-probability nucleotide sequences. For each public chain, a later analysis derived a clonal expansion index from normalized ranks of inferred template counts within each repertoire. In a later analysis, generation probabilities were computed using a VDJ recombination model fitted to out-of-frame rearrangements, and the results were checked against IGoR. In a later analysis, hypergeometric tests were used to score TCR-TCR, TCR-HLA and TCR-CMV co-occurrence, with a repertoire-size bias correction applied to TCR pairs. False discovery rates were estimated in a later analysis by permuting HLA or CMV assignments 20 times. In a later analysis, co-occurring TCRs were grouped using DBSCAN, with TCRdist sequence similarity added in when clustering inside HLA-allele-positive subsets. Co-occurrence clustering excluded repertoires with fewer than 30,000 or more than 120,000 public chains, plus five with anomalous nucleotide sharing. The immuneACCESS repertoire file appears here via TCRdb, limited to in-frame rearrangements. These files lack a portion of the clones; in checked studies, under half of the deficit traces to unresolved V genes, and the cause of the others is not known. D and trimming were read from the DNA, whereas the V and J calls and clone size are those reported in that table. This sample is represented by 90,000 to 110,000 clones; roughly two thirds of them were singletons. Around 7.7% of the sample belongs to the ten largest clones.

The cohort consisted of 666 healthy bone marrow donors. Cohort members were all nominally healthy when sampled, although unrecorded immune exposures were likely present. The donor tested CMV seronegative, placing the donor among the 300 to 450 seronegative members of the cohort. A peripheral blood sample was collected from each donor, and TCR beta sequencing was performed on peripheral blood mononuclear cells. Genomic DNA extraction from the blood cell samples was performed with the Qiagen DNeasy Blood Extraction Kit. Deletion took 5 bases off V and 4 bases off J, with a span of 17 bases between the germline ends. The CDR3 covers 15 residues, taking in both the cysteine and the phenylalanine. The retained sequence is limited to the CDR3, 45 bases, with the frame set at the first base. CDR1 and CDR2, looked up from the germline V gene, are MGHRA and YSYEKL.

The clonotype comes from a man aged 35-49 years in good health and CMV-seronegative. Sample: PBMCs. The rearranged chain carries TRBV4-1 and TRBJ1-1; D gene: possibly TRBD1, on 6 matching bases. The CDR3 corresponds to CASSEQTGLGTEAFF. The nucleotides read TGCGCCAGCAGCGAACAGACAGGCCTGGGCACTGAAGCTTTCTTT.